This T cell receptor beta chain was sequenced for a study of CD8 T cells in ankylosing spondylitis. Study conclusions and caveats: Reactive arthritis synovial fluid and blood were previously reported to contain some motif variants.

TCRdb used MiXCR to reprocess the 5' RACE reads, holding one entry per CDR3 protein. The repertoire holds under 250,000 distinct CDR3 sequences, with roughly 8.2% as singletons. In this sample, this clonotype turned up many times. Antigen specificity is unknown. The sequence was collected from a female donor with ankylosing spondylitis or in good health (not recorded which). Source material: blood, either unsorted or a sorted T cell fraction (not recorded which).

The CDR3: CASSHRDTEAFF. The CDR3 DNA reads as TGTGCCAGCTCCCACAGGGACACTGAAGCTTTCTTT. The genes are TRBV27 and TRBJ1-1, with a tentative D call TRBD1 (6 bases). V was clipped by 8 bases and J by 3 bases, with 10 bases between them. Germline V CDR1 and CDR2: MNHEY, SMNVEV (reference sequence). The CDR3 runs to 12 residues.